This record covers a single T cell receptor beta chain. Its specificity is not known. This specimen comes from a study of T cell responses to AZD1222 COVID-19 vaccine. Sequenced by immunoSEQ multiplex PCR; TCRdb stores in-frame clones only, minus some. The profile shows tens of thousands of clones, 87% of them singletons. Study results and limitations: An increase in Spike-specific TCR breadth and depth was observed after two AZD1222 doses. Nearly half of spike-specific TCRs reportedly go after variant regions that carry no mutations. Baseline antibody screening turned up just six or seven seropositive AZD1222 recipients.

The input for sequencing was peripheral blood, taken 28 days after the second AZD1222 dose. The sequence came from an adult who received the AZD1222 COVID-19 vaccine.

This CDR3 reads CASSSRDFGYNEQFF. CDR3 DNA sequence: TGTGCCAGCAGCTCCCGGGACTTTGGGTACAATGAGCAGTTCTTC. This chain connects TRBV7-6 to TRBJ2-1, with a tentative D call TRBD2 (6 bases). CDR1 is SGHVS, CDR2 FNYEAQ, per germline. Trimming left V 4 bases short and J 4 bases short, with 14 bases between. The length of the CDR3 is 15 residues. Full variable domain (remainder filled in from reference TRBV7-6 and TRBJ2-1): GAGVSQSPRYKVTKRGQDVALRCDPISGHVSLYWYRQALGQGPEFLTYFNYEAQQDKSGLPNDRFSAERPEGSISTLTIQRTEQRDSAMYRCASSSRDFGYNEQFFGPGTRLTVL.